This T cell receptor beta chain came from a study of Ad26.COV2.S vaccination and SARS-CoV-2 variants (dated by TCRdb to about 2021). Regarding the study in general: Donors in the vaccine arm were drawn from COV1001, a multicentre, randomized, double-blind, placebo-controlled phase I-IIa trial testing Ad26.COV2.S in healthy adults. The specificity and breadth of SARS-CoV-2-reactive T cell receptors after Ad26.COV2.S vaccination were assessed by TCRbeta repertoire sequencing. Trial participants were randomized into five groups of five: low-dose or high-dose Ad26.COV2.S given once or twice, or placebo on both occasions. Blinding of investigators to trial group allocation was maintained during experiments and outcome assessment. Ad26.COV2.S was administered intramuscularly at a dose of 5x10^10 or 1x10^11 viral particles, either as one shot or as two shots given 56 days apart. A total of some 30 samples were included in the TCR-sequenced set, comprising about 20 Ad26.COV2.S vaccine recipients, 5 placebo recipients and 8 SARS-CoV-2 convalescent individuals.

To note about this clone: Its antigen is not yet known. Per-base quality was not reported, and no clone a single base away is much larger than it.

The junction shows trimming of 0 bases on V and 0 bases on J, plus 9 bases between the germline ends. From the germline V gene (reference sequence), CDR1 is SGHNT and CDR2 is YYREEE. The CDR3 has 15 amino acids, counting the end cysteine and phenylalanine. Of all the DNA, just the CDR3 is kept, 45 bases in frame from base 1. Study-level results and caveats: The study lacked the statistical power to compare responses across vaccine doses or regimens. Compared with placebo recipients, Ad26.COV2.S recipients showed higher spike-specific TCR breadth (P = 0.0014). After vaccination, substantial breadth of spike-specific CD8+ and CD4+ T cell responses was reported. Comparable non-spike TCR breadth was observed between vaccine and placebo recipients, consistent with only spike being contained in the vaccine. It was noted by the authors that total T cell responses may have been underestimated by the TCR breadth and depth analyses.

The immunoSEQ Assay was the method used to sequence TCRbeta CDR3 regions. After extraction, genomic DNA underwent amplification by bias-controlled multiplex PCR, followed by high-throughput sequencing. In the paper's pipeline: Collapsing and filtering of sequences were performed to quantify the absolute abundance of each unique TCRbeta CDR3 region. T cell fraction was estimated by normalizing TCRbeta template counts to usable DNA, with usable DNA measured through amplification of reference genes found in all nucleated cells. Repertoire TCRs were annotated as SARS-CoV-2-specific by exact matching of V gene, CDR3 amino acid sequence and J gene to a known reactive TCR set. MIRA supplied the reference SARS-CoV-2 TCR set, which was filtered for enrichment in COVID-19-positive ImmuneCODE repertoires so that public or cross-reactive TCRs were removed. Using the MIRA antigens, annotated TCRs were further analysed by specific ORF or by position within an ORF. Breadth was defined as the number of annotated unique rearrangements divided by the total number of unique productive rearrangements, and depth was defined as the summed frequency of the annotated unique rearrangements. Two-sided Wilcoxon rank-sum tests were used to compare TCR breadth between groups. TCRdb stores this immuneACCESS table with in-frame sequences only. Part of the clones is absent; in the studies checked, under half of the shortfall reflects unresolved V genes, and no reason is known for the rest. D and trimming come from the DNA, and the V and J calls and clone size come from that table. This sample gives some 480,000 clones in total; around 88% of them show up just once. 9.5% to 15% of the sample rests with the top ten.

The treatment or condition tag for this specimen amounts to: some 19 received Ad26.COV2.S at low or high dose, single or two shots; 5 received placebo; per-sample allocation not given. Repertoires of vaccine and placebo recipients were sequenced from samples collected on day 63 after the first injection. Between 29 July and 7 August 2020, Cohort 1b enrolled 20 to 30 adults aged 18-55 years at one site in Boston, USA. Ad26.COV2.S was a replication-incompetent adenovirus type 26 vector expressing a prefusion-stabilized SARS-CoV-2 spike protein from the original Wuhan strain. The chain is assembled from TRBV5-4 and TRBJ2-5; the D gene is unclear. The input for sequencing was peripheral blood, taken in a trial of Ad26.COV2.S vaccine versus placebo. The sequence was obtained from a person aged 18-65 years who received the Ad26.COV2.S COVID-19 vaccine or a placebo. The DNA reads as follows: TGTGCCAGCAGCTTGGACCCGGTCGACCAAGAGACCCAGTACTTC. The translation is CASSLDPVDQETQYF.